A single sample is the source of the 23 T cell receptor beta chains below, sequenced in a study of blood T cell repertoires in COVID-19. The assay was immunoSEQ multiplex PCR, and TCRdb's table has in-frame clones only and misses some. The table shows 250,000 or so clones, with 85% to 90% occurring only once. Input material: PBMCs or T cells enriched from blood (not recorded which). These receptors came from a woman in her twenties or thirties with acute COVID-19.

The chain recombines TRBV5-1 with TRBJ1-2; no reliable D call. This CDR3 contains 13 residues. V was cut by 1 base and J by 6 bases, with 10 bases left in between. CDR1 and CDR2 (germline): SGHRS, YFSETQ. The CDR3 sequence: CASSLSHPDGYTF. The CDR3 DNA reads as TGCGCCAGCAGCTTGTCTCATCCAGATGGCTACACCTTC.

The chain carries TRBV12-3 or TRBV12-4 and TRBJ1-5, with D possibly TRBD1 on 5 matching bases. V was trimmed by 4 bases and J by 4 bases, leaving 8 bases between them. The CDR3 has 13 amino acids. CDR3 DNA: TGTGCCAGCAGTTCGTCAGGGAATCAGCCCCAGCATTTT. Translated: CASSSSGNQPQHF.

This clone was detected once. The chain is built from TRBV14 and TRBJ2-5; 10 bases are shared with TRBD2. The V gene's germline CDR1 is SGHDN and CDR2 FVKESK. The J segment lost 4 bases and the V segment lost 2 bases, leaving 4 bases of the junction unmatched. This CDR3 has 15 amino acids. As DNA, the CDR3 is TGTGCCAGCAGCCAACCGACTAGCGGGTTAGAGACCCAGTACTTC. It is translated as CASSQPTSGLETQYF.

The V call is TRBV6-5, the J call TRBJ1-4; D unresolved. Germline-derived CDR1 and CDR2 are MNHEY and SVGAGI. V lost 5 bases to trimming and J lost 5 bases, with 6 bases between them. The CDR3 totals 12 residues. CDR3 sequence reads: CASSTGNEKLFF. The DNA for the CDR3 is TGTGCCAGCAGTACGGGGAATGAAAAACTGTTTTTT.

The V gene is TRBV9, the J gene TRBJ1-2, with 7 nucleotides matching TRBD1. The CDR3 is 16 amino acids. The germline V gene encodes CDR1 SGDLS and CDR2 YYNGEE. V lost 4 bases, J lost 8 bases, and 17 bases stayed unmatched. The CDR3 DNA follows: TGTGCCAGCAGCCCAGGGGGGCCAGGGGATTTGAGGGGCTACACCTTC. Protein sequence: CASSPGGPGDLRGYTF. Filled out from reference TRBV9 and TRBJ1-2, the complete variable domain reads DSGVTQTPKHLITATGQRVTLRCSPRSGDLSVYWYQQSLDQGLQFLIQYYNGEERAKGNILERFSAQQFPDLHSELNLSSLELGDSALYFCASSPGGPGDLRGYTFGSGTRLTVV.

This chain uses TRBV4-1 with TRBJ2-7; TRBD2 matches at 11 bases. Germline V gives CDR1 MGHRA, CDR2 YSYEKL. This CDR3 region has 16 residues. V was clipped by 0 bases and J by 7 bases; unmatched bases: 8. The CDR3 is CASSQDFSGRAREQYF. The CDR3 region has the DNA TGCGCCAGCAGCCAAGATTTTAGCGGGAGGGCCAGGGAGCAGTACTTC.

This sequence joins TRBV6-1 and TRBJ2-3; a weak D match, TRBD1 (6 bases). V was cut by 2 bases and J by 3 bases, with 18 bases left in between. Germline assignment: CDR1 MNHNS and CDR2 SASEGT. This CDR3 is 17 amino acids long. The chain's CDR3 is CASSELRQGMGTDTQYF. CDR3 DNA: TGTGCCAGCAGTGAATTGAGGCAGGGGATGGGGACAGATACGCAGTATTTT.

The gene calls are TRBV29-1 and TRBJ2-7, with D possibly matching TRBD2 (7 bases). CDR1 SQVTM and CDR2 ANQGSEA come from the germline V gene. The CDR3 contains 14 residues. V was trimmed by 6 bases and J by 6 bases, leaving 21 bases between them. CDR3 in DNA: TGCAGCGTGGGAGGGGGGGCTCCCGTCGGCGAGCAGTACTTC. Amino acids: CSVGGGAPVGEQYF.

The V and J genes are TRBV2 and TRBJ1-2, with a possible D match to TRBD1 (6 bases). Trimming stripped 3 bases from V and 3 bases from J, with 20 bases between. Germline loops: CDR1 SNHLY, CDR2 FYNNEI. The CDR3 consists of 17 residues. The CDR3 protein is CASSDGPRTAFDYGYTF. The CDR3 nucleotides read TGTGCCAGCAGTGATGGGCCCAGGACAGCCTTCGACTATGGCTACACCTTC.

V and J are TRBV7-6 and TRBJ2-5; TRBD2 matches 7 bases. With V trimmed by 4 bases and J by 5 bases, 4 bases remained unmatched. CDR1 SGHVS and CDR2 FNYEAQ come from the germline V gene. The CDR3 extends over 13 amino acids. The CDR3 sequence is CASSSGGWETQYF. The CDR3 DNA sequence: TGTGCCAGCAGCTCGGGGGGTTGGGAGACCCAGTACTTC.

The CDR3 DNA reads TGTGCCAGCAGCAACGGACAGTTGAACACCGGGGAGCTGTTTTTT. Encoded protein: CASSNGQLNTGELFF. V is TRBV9 and J is TRBJ2-2; D might be TRBD1 (6 bases). The CDR3 has 15 residues. V was shortened by 4 bases and J by 1 base, with 11 bases between the two germline ends. Germline V gene sequence: CDR1 SGDLS, CDR2 YYNGEE. Supplemented by reference TRBV9 and TRBJ2-2, the full variable domain reads DSGVTQTPKHLITATGQRVTLRCSPRSGDLSVYWYQQSLDQGLQFLIQYYNGEERAKGNILERFSAQQFPDLHSELNLSSLELGDSALYFCASSNGQLNTGELFFGEGSRLTVL.

The rearrangement links TRBV11-2 to TRBJ2-1; TRBD2 agrees at 8 bases. This CDR3 comprises 16 residues. The junction had 8 bases not matched to a gene; V was cut back by 3 bases and J by 4 bases. The germline gives CDR1 SGHAT, CDR2 FQNNGV. The CDR3 sequence is CASSFPVIAGYNEQFF. DNA of the CDR3: TGTGCCAGCAGCTTCCCAGTTATAGCGGGGTACAATGAGCAGTTCTTC.

The chain combines TRBV5-4 with TRBJ1-1; 7 positions agree with TRBD1. V was clipped by 4 bases and J by 5 bases; unmatched bases: 11. Germline V gene lookup returns CDR1 SGHNT and CDR2 YYREEE (reference sequence). This CDR3 region has 15 residues. The CDR3 DNA reads as TGTGCCAGCAGCGGGGACAGTATATACAGGACTGAAGCTTTCTTT. It encodes CASSGDSIYRTEAFF.

This chain uses TRBV29-1 with TRBJ2-7, with 8 bases matching TRBD2. CDR1 is SQVTM and CDR2 is ANQGSEA in the germline V gene. The CDR3 is 17 residues long. J lost 3 bases, V lost 0 bases, and 13 bases had no gene match. In DNA form, the CDR3 reads TGCAGCGTTGAAGAGTTAGGGGGAGCGGGAGCTGGCTACGAGCAGTACTTC. Residues: CSVEELGGAGAGYEQYF.

The chain carries TRBV29-1 and TRBJ1-2; tentatively, D is TRBD1 (6 bases). V was trimmed by 5 bases and J by 4 bases, leaving 17 bases between them. Per the germline V gene, CDR1 is SQVTM and CDR2 is ANQGSEA. The CDR3 contains 14 residues. The CDR3 nucleotides read TGCAGCGTTACTCGACCCGGGACACCCTATGGCTACACCTTC. Residues: CSVTRPGTPYGYTF.

The gene calls are TRBV14 and TRBJ2-2; D is unresolved. V dropped 4 bases and J dropped 0 bases, with 6 bases sitting between them. The germline CDR1 and CDR2 sequences are SGHDN and FVKESK. The CDR3 consists of 14 residues. The CDR3 protein is CASSPFANTGELFF. In nucleotides, the CDR3 is TGTGCCAGCAGCCCCTTCGCGAACACCGGGGAGCTGTTTTTT. Using reference TRBV14 and TRBJ2-2 for the parts outside the CDR3, the full variable domain is EAGVTQFPSHSVIEKGQTVTLRCDPISGHDNLYWYRRVMGKEIKFLLHFVKESKQDESGMPNNRFLAERTGGTYSTLKVQPAELEDSGVYFCASSPFANTGELFFGEGSRLTVL.

The chain joins TRBV11-3 to TRBJ2-2, with unresolved D. The ends were cut back, 3 bases at V and 4 bases at J, with 12 bases in the middle. Germline V CDR1 and CDR2: SGHNT, YENEEA. CDR3 length equals 15 residues. DNA of the CDR3: TGTGCCAGCAGCTTCTCCGCTAGTGGCACCGGGGAGCTGTTTTTT. This gives the protein CASSFSASGTGELFF. The full variable domain, with the rest looked up from reference TRBV11-3 and TRBJ2-2, is EAGVVQSPRYKIIEKKQPVAFWCNPISGHNTLYWYLQNLGQGPELLIRYENEEAVDDSQLPKDRFSAERLKGVDSTLKIQPAELGDSAVYLCASSFSASGTGELFFGEGSRLTVL.

This rearrangement joins TRBV2 to TRBJ2-2, with 11 bases lining up with TRBD2. This CDR3 spans 18 amino acids. CDR1 is SNHLY and CDR2 is FYNNEI in the germline V gene. After removal of 6 bases from V and 6 bases from J, the junction contained 15 bases not matched to a gene. The CDR3 spells CASSQELAGEVGAGELFF. The CDR3 DNA reads as TGTGCCAGCAGCCAGGAACTAGCGGGAGAAGTAGGGGCCGGGGAGCTGTTTTTT. Drawing the rest from reference TRBV2 and TRBJ2-2, the complete variable domain is EPEVTQTPSHQVTQMGQEVILRCVPISNHLYFYWYRQILGQKVEFLVSFYNNEISEKSEIFDDQFSVERPDGSNFTLKIRSTKLEDSAMYFCASSQELAGEVGAGELFFGEGSRLTVL.

The gene calls are TRBV6-1 and TRBJ2-7; 8 positions agree with TRBD1. This CDR3 has 17 residues. V gave up 0 bases and J gave up 1 base; unmatched junction bases: 8. Germline-derived CDR1 and CDR2 are MNHNS and SASEGT. The CDR3 is CASSEALTGVLSYEQYF. The CDR3 DNA follows: TGTGCCAGCAGTGAAGCGTTGACAGGGGTCCTGTCCTACGAGCAGTACTTC.

The chain carries TRBV9 and TRBJ2-1, with 8 bases matching TRBD2. The CDR3 runs to 16 residues. Germline V lookup: CDR1 SGDLS, CDR2 YYNGEE. V lost 1 base to trimming and J lost 2 bases; unmatched junction nucleotides: 5. Here the CDR3 DNA reads TGTGCCAGCAGCGTAAAGGGACTAGAACCCTACAATGAGCAGTTCTTC. Amino acids: CASSVKGLEPYNEQFF.

The chain carries TRBV27 and TRBJ2-1; D remains unclear. From germline, CDR1 is MNHEY and CDR2 SMNVEV (reference sequence). Trimming shortened V by 6 bases and J by 2 bases, and 14 bases separated the two germline ends. This CDR3 is 15 amino acids long. CDR3 residues: CASSVTQNPYNEQFF. For the CDR3, the DNA is TGTGCCAGCAGCGTGACTCAGAACCCCTACAATGAGCAGTTCTTC.

This rearrangement joins TRBV19 to TRBJ2-1; D possibly corresponds to TRBD2 (6 bases). The CDR3 length is 16 residues. The germline gives CDR1 LNHDA, CDR2 SQIVND (reference sequence). Trimming removed 4 bases from V and 3 bases from J, with 16 bases in between. CDR3 nucleotides: TGTGCCAGTAGTACCTCCGGGGGTCAAGACTACAATGAGCAGTTCTTC. Protein product: CASSTSGGQDYNEQFF.

This clone was counted a few times. The CDR3 DNA sequence: TGCAGCGTGGGGACAGGGGCGGGCAATGAGCAGTTCTTC. This codes for CSVGTGAGNEQFF. The chain uses TRBV29-1 and TRBJ2-1; 10 bases line up with TRBD1. The CDR3 length is 13 residues. From germline, CDR1 is SQVTM and CDR2 ANQGSEA. Trimming cost V 6 bases and J 6 bases; bases outside gene matches: 5.